This T cell receptor beta chain came from a study of cytomegalovirus exposure and HLA in healthy donors. For this clone: Its antigen is as yet unknown.

CDR1 is MRHNA and CDR2 is SNTAGT in the germline V gene. Trimming stripped 10 bases from V and 2 bases from J, with 15 bases between. The CDR3 totals 13 residues. Only in-frame clones appear in the TCRdb table, and some are missing; sequencing was by immunoSEQ multiplex PCR. The sample consists of 250,000 to 350,000 clones, approximately 90% of them appearing once. Findings and caveats of the study: A later analysis found first-cohort TCR clusters tended to co-occur in the 110 or so validation repertoires. The authors confirmed in vitro that a few CMV-associated chains were specific for CMV antigens.

Sequencing used PBMCs. The chain recombines TRBV6-4 with TRBJ2-7; a weak D match, TRBD2 (5 bases). The receptor's source is a woman younger than 35 in good health and CMV-seronegative. In DNA, the CDR3 is TGTGCCACTCCCAAAAGGGAGACCTACGAGCAGTACTTC. Translation gives CATPKRETYEQYF.